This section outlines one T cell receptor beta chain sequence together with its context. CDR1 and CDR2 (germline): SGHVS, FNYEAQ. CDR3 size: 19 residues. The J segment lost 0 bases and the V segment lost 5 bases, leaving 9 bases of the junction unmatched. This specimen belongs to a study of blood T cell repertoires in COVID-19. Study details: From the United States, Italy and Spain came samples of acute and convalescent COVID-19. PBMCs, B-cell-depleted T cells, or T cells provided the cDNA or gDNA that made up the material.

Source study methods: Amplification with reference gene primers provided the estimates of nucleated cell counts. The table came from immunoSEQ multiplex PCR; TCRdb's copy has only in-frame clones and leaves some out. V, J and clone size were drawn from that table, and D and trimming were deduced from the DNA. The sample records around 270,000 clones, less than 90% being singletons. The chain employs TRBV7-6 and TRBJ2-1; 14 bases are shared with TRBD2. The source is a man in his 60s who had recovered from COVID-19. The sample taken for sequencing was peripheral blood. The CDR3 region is CASSGGLAGGPSSYNEQFF. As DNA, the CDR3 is TGTGCCAGCAGCGGCGGACTAGCGGGGGGTCCGAGCTCCTACAATGAGCAGTTCTTC.